Each of the 12 T cell receptor beta chains below was sequenced from the same sample in a study of T cell responses to AZD1222 COVID-19 vaccine. Method: immunoSEQ multiplex PCR; TCRdb's copy keeps in-frame clones and lacks some. Of roughly 100,000 clones listed, 87% are singletons. The material was peripheral blood, obtained on day 0 of AZD1222 vaccination. All receptors derive from an adult in good health.

V gene TRBV7-2 combines with J gene TRBJ1-2; D unclear. Germline lookup yields CDR1 SGHTA and CDR2 FQGNSA. The CDR3 runs 14 residues. V lost 5 bases, J lost 2 bases, and 12 bases lay in between. The CDR3 region is CASSLSAENYGYTF. The CDR3, as DNA: TGTGCCAGCAGCCTATCAGCTGAGAACTATGGCTACACCTTC.

The chain couples TRBV20-1 to TRBJ2-7; D uncertain. V was shortened by 6 bases and J by 3 bases, with 9 bases between the two germline ends. The CDR3 extends over 11 amino acids. Germline V gives CDR1 DFQATT, CDR2 SNEGSKA (reference sequence). The CDR3 coding sequence is TGCAGTGCATCGAGAGGCTACGAGCAGTACTTC. It encodes CSASRGYEQYF.

This chain uses TRBV6-5 with TRBJ1-2; D gene unclear. The V end lost 5 bases, the J end lost 8 bases, and 18 bases lay between the germline ends. The CDR3 extends over 14 amino acids. Looked up from germline, CDR1 is MNHEY and CDR2 is SVGAGI. CDR3 amino acids: CASSLRDREHGYTF. The CDR3 nucleotides read TGTGCCAGCAGTCTCCGAGACCGGGAACACGGCTACACCTTC.

A remark on this clone: One end of the junction is discordant with germline, which a read error may explain. The genes are TRBV28 and TRBJ2-7; the D call may be TRBD1 or TRBD2 (7 bases each). CDR3 length equals 15 residues. Germline V gene sequence: CDR1 MDHEN, CDR2 SYDVKM. The CDR3 region has the DNA TGTGCCAGCAATTTAGCCGGCTCAGGGGGGGACGAGCAGTACTTC. This codes for CASNLAGSGGDEQYF.

The rearrangement joins TRBV19 to TRBJ1-1, with TRBD1 identical over 12 bases. Germline CDR1 reads LNHDA; CDR2 reads SQIVND (reference sequence). The CDR3 has 17 residues. V shed 8 bases, J shed 4 bases, and the junction held 14 bases outside the gene matches. The chain's CDR3 is CASAPLGGTGGSTEAFF. CDR3 sequence (DNA): TGTGCCAGTGCACCCTTGGGCGGGACAGGGGGCTCCACTGAAGCTTTCTTT.

Only a few counts were recorded for this clone. This sequence joins TRBV5-1 and TRBJ2-1; 10 nucleotides match TRBD1. There are 15 residues in the CDR3. Germline lookup yields CDR1 SGHRS and CDR2 YFSETQ. The V gene end was trimmed by 4 bases and the J gene end by 4 bases; junction bases not matched to a gene: 5. Written as DNA, the CDR3 is TGCGCCAGCAGCCCGAGGACAGGGGGATACAATGAGCAGTTCTTC. It encodes CASSPRTGGYNEQFF.

This clone was seen just once. The V gene is TRBV5-1, the J gene TRBJ1-1; D gene unclear. Germline V gene sequence: CDR1 SGHRS, CDR2 YFSETQ. The CDR3 is made up of 13 amino acids. Trimming removed 2 bases from V and 5 bases from J, with 10 bases in between. The CDR3 DNA reads as TGCGCCAGCAGCTTATTATACGAAACTGAAGCTTTCTTT. Translated: CASSLLYETEAFF.

This chain joins TRBV29-1 and TRBJ1-1; TRBD1 aligns across 11 bases. From germline, CDR1 is SQVTM and CDR2 ANQGSEA. J lost 3 bases, V lost 1 base, and 7 bases had no gene match. CDR3 length equals 16 residues. CDR3 protein: CSVEGPGQGVYTEAFF. DNA of the CDR3: TGCAGCGTTGAAGGACCGGGACAGGGGGTATACACTGAAGCTTTCTTT.

This chain links TRBV21-1 with TRBJ2-7; the table gives TRBD1 as D, unverified against the DNA. TRBV21-1 is designated a pseudogene. This CDR3 spans 15 amino acids. The CDR3 nucleotides are TGTGCCAGCATCCCAGACAGGGTCCCGAACTACGAGCAGTACTTC. It codes for CASIPDRVPNYEQYF.

This chain connects TRBV27 to TRBJ2-7; maybe TRBD1 (6 bases). Trimming left V 2 bases short and J 7 bases short, with 15 bases between. CDR3 length equals 14 residues. Per the germline V gene, CDR1 is MNHEY and CDR2 is SMNVEV (reference sequence). CDR3 loop: CASSLGQGSGEQYF. The DNA of the CDR3 is TGTGCCAGCAGTTTAGGGCAGGGGTCGGGGGAGCAGTACTTC.

The rearrangement links TRBV19 to TRBJ2-3; TRBD2 might be the D (5 bases). V lost 5 bases to trimming and J lost 2 bases, with 17 bases between them. The CDR3 is 16 residues long. Germline CDR1 and CDR2: LNHDA and SQIVND (reference sequence). CDR3 bases: TGTGCCAGTAGTGAGGGAAAGATCCAGGTCACAGATACGCAGTATTTT. It yields the protein CASSEGKIQVTDTQYF.

The J gene is TRBJ1-2, the V gene TRBV29-1, with a tentative D call TRBD1 (6 bases). Germline CDR1 is SQVTM and CDR2 is ANQGSEA. The CDR3 covers 11 residues. Trimming left V 7 bases short and J 3 bases short, with 9 bases between. DNA of the CDR3: TGCAGCGCGACAGGCTACTATGGCTACACCTTC. Protein: CSATGYYGYTF.